A selection of T cell receptor beta chains follows, all from one sample in a study of shared clonotypes between healthy human individuals. Only in-frame clones appear in the TCRdb table, and some are missing; sequencing was by immunoSEQ multiplex PCR. In the table there are millions of clones, approximately 95% of which are singletons. Sequencing used naive CD4+ T cells sorted from blood. These receptors originate from a man in his late teens or twenties in good health. CDR3s include the opening cysteine and the closing phenylalanine or tryptophan. D genes are given only for firm matches. Rows give clone size only sometimes, using once, few, many, or a class for an expanded clone.

d_call j_call clone_size v_call cdr3_aa cdr3_nt
. TRBJ1-2 . TRBV30 CAWSLGEVDYGYTF TGTGCCTGGAGTTTGGGGGAGGTGGACTATGGCTACACCTTC
TRBD1 TRBJ2-5 . TRBV5-1 CASSLDSGGRETQYF TGCGCCAGCAGCTTGGATTCAGGGGGACGAGAGACCCAGTACTTC
. TRBJ2-3 . TRBV5-1 CASSSDWVTDTQYF TGCGCCAGCAGCTCGGACTGGGTCACAGATACGCAGTATTTT
. TRBJ1-2 once TRBV4-3 CASSQDLGDLYGYTF TGCGCCAGCAGCCAAGACCTGGGCGACCTCTATGGCTACACCTTC
TRBD1 TRBJ1-6 . TRBV6-5 CASSADRSGSPLHF TGTGCCAGCAGTGCGGACAGGTCAGGCTCACCCCTCCACTTT
. TRBJ2-5 . TRBV28 CATTFPSRGRDETQYF TGTGCCACCACCTTCCCCTCAAGGGGAAGGGACGAGACCCAGTACTTC
. TRBJ1-5 . TRBV2 CASSEDRSNQPQHF TGTGCCAGCAGTGAAGACCGTAGCAATCAGCCCCAGCATTTT
TRBD1 TRBJ2-2 . TRBV29-1 CSAPGQGVTGELFF TGCAGCGCCCCTGGACAGGGGGTGACCGGGGAGCTGTTTTTT
. TRBJ1-4 . TRBV11-3 CASSSFREQGGVKTNEKLFF TGTGCCAGCAGCTCATTCAGGGAGCAGGGTGGAGTTAAAACTAATGAAAAACTGTTTTTT
. TRBJ1-6 . TRBV7-2 CASSGNNSPLHF TGTGCCAGCAGCGGCAATAATTCACCCCTCCACTTT
TRBD1 TRBJ2-7 . TRBV19 CASTSPPQQGAVSGSTYEQYF TGTGCCAGTACCTCTCCACCCCAACAGGGGGCCGTGAGCGGTTCCACCTACGAGCAGTACTTC
. TRBJ2-6 . TRBV7-9 CASSLGSAGAGANVLTF TGTGCCAGCAGCTTAGGGTCGGCAGGGGCTGGGGCCAACGTCCTGACTTTC
TRBD1 TRBJ2-5 few TRBV7-9 CASSTRRGQFSETQYF TGTGCCAGCAGTACACGCCGGGGACAGTTTTCGGAGACCCAGTACTTC
TRBD2 TRBJ2-4 . TRBV6-5 CASRLAGAKNIQYF TGTGCCAGCAGACTAGCGGGAGCCAAAAACATTCAGTACTTC
. TRBJ1-1 . TRBV29-1 CSVVGDTEAFF TGCAGCGTTGTTGGAGATACTGAAGCTTTCTTT
TRBD1 TRBJ2-3 . TRBV5-6 CASSLDQGGTDTQYF TGTGCCAGCAGCTTGGACCAGGGGGGCACAGATACGCAGTATTTT
. TRBJ2-7 . TRBV5-1 CASSVLEGYEQYF TGCGCCAGCAGCGTACTAGAGGGCTACGAGCAGTACTTC
. TRBJ2-3 . TRBV7-2 CASSLGLAPDTQYF TGTGCCAGCAGCTTAGGGTTGGCCCCAGATACGCAGTATTTT
TRBD1 TRBJ1-3 . TRBV19 CASRFLPGQNSGNTIYF TGTGCCAGTAGATTTCTACCGGGACAGAACTCTGGAAACACCATATATTTT
. TRBJ2-5 . TRBV12-5 CASGTGSAQYF TGTGCTAGTGGGACAGGTTCGGCCCAGTACTTC
TRBD1 TRBJ2-2 once TRBV30 CAWTGQGLSRTGELFF TGTGCCTGGACCGGACAGGGTCTGTCTAGGACCGGGGAGCTGTTTTTT
TRBD1 TRBJ2-7 . TRBV6-6 CASSRSMTGWNEQYF TGTGCCAGCAGCCGATCCATGACAGGGTGGAACGAGCAGTACTTC
TRBD2 TRBJ2-1 . TRBV7-9 CASSSLAGVLSEQFF TGTGCCAGCAGCTCACTAGCGGGAGTGCTTAGTGAGCAGTTCTTC
. TRBJ2-3 . TRBV19 CASNLGLQSTDTQYF TGTGCCAGTAACTTAGGGCTCCAAAGCACAGATACGCAGTATTTT
TRBD1 TRBJ2-7 . TRBV5-1 CASSLGRDRGNEQYF TGCGCCAGCAGCTTGGGCCGGGACAGGGGAAACGAGCAGTACTTC
TRBD2 TRBJ2-3 . TRBV28 CASSEAGGTDTQYF TGTGCCAGCAGTGAAGCGGGGGGCACAGATACGCAGTATTTT
TRBD2 TRBJ2-2 . TRBV7-9 CASPSGRAPGELFF TGTGCCAGCCCGAGCGGGAGGGCCCCCGGGGAGCTGTTTTTT
. TRBJ2-5 . TRBV6-5 CASSGSKTQYF TGTGCCAGCAGCGGCTCTAAGACCCAGTACTTC
TRBD2 TRBJ2-5 . TRBV5-1 CASSSQGATGGETQYF TGCGCCAGCAGCTCCCAAGGGGCAACGGGGGGAGAGACCCAGTACTTC
TRBD2 TRBJ2-1 . TRBV7-9 CASSLGSFSGRMVHNEQFF TGTGCCAGCAGCTTAGGGTCTTTTAGCGGGAGAATGGTGCACAATGAGCAGTTCTTC
TRBD2 TRBJ2-7 . TRBV6-6 CASSGTSGFYEQYF TGTGCCAGCAGTGGGACTAGCGGGTTCTACGAGCAGTACTTC
. TRBJ2-1 . TRBV2 CASSEVAQIYNEQFF TGTGCCAGCAGTGAAGTAGCTCAGATCTACAATGAGCAGTTCTTC
. TRBJ1-6 . TRBV10-2 CASSDRQRGGNSPLHF TGCGCCAGCAGTGACCGTCAGCGCGGGGGTAATTCACCCCTCCACTTT
TRBD1 TRBJ2-4 . TRBV12-5 CASGTGLDIQYF TGTGCTAGTGGGACAGGGTTAGACATTCAGTACTTC
. TRBJ2-2 . TRBV6-1 CASSEDFSLANTGELFF TGTGCCAGCAGTGAAGACTTCAGTCTCGCGAACACCGGGGAGCTGTTTTTT
. TRBJ2-5 . TRBV6-5 CASSPGRWETQYF TGTGCCAGCAGCCCTGGGAGGTGGGAGACCCAGTACTTC
. TRBJ2-5 . TRBV29-1 CSVDRATGSEETQYF TGCAGCGTTGATAGAGCGACGGGCAGCGAAGAGACCCAGTACTTC
. TRBJ2-7 . TRBV14 CASRLQRSVSYEQYF TGTGCCAGCAGGTTACAGCGCAGTGTCTCCTACGAGCAGTACTTC
TRBD1 TRBJ2-5 . TRBV18 CASSLGQEQTQYF TGTGCCAGCTCACTCGGACAGGAGCAGACCCAGTACTTC
. TRBJ1-4 . TRBV2 CASTVDRSSEKLFF TGTGCCAGCACGGTAGATAGGTCTTCGGAAAAACTGTTTTTT
TRBD1 TRBJ2-7 . TRBV28 CASSSPPGGYEQYF TGTGCCAGCAGTTCCCCCCCAGGGGGCTACGAGCAGTACTTC
TRBD1 TRBJ2-7 . TRBV28 CASIPGQGAYEQYF TGTGCCAGCATCCCCGGACAGGGTGCCTACGAGCAGTACTTC
TRBD2 TRBJ2-2 . TRBV28 CASSLSGGTGGELFF TGTGCCAGCAGTTTAAGCGGGGGCACTGGAGGGGAGCTGTTTTTT
TRBD1 TRBJ2-2 . TRBV5-6 CASSYDRGLTGELFF TGTGCCAGCAGCTACGACAGGGGGCTTACCGGGGAGCTGTTTTTT
TRBD1 TRBJ1-6 once TRBV5-4 CASSRRQGGGPSPLHF TGTGCCAGCAGCAGGCGACAGGGTGGGGGACCTTCACCCCTCCACTTT